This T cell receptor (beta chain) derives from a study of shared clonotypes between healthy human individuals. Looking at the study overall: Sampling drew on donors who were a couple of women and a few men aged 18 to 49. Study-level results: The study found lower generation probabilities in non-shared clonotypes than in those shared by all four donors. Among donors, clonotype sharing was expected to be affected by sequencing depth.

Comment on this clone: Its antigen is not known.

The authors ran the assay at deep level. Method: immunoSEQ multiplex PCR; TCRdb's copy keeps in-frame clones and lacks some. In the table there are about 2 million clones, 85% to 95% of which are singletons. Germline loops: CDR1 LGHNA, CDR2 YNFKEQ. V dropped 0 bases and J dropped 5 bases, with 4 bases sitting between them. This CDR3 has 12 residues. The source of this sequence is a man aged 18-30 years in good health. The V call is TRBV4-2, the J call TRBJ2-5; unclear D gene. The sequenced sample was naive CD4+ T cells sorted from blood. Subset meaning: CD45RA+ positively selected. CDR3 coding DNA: TGTGCCAGCAGCCAAGATCAGGAGACCCAGTACTTC. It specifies CASSQDQETQYF.